This entry lists 3 T cell receptor beta chains sequenced from one sample in a study of T cell responses to AZD1222 COVID-19 vaccine. Profiled with immunoSEQ multiplex PCR; TCRdb holds only in-frame clones, not every one. The sample holds 98,000 or so clones; 88% are singletons and the top ten take about a sixth. The sample was peripheral blood, taken 28 days after the second AZD1222 dose. The receptors here all came from an adult who received the AZD1222 COVID-19 vaccine.

In this sample, this clone is large. Other DNA sequences of this sample code for an identical CDR3. This chain joins TRBV4-1 and TRBJ1-1, with no clear D. Trimming removed 3 bases at V and 0 bases at J, with 8 bases between. CDR3 size: 14 residues. CDR1 and CDR2 (germline): MGHRA, YSYEKL. CDR3 DNA: TGCGCCAGCAGCCAGGGGTCCATGAACACTGAAGCTTTCTTT. Encoded protein: CASSQGSMNTEAFF.

The chain couples TRBV28 to TRBJ2-6; 7 bases are shared with TRBD1. Germline CDR1 and CDR2: MDHEN and SYDVKM. The CDR3 spans 17 residues. Trimming removed 6 bases from V and 0 bases from J; junction bases left unmatched: 8. The CDR3: CASSPVRDSSGANVLTF. As DNA, the CDR3 is TGTGCCAGCAGCCCGGTCCGGGACAGCTCTGGGGCCAACGTCCTGACTTTC.

This rearrangement joins TRBV3-1 (or the pseudogene TRBV3-2) to TRBJ2-2; D perhaps matches TRBD1 (6 bases). There are 15 residues in the CDR3. Germline V gene sequence: CDR1 LGHDT, CDR2 YNNKEL (reference sequence). With 6 bases removed from V and 1 base from J, the gap between germline ends came to 12 bases. The CDR3 loop reads CASRTGTKNTGELFF. In DNA form, the CDR3 reads TGTGCCAGCAGAACCGGGACAAAGAACACCGGGGAGCTGTTTTTT.